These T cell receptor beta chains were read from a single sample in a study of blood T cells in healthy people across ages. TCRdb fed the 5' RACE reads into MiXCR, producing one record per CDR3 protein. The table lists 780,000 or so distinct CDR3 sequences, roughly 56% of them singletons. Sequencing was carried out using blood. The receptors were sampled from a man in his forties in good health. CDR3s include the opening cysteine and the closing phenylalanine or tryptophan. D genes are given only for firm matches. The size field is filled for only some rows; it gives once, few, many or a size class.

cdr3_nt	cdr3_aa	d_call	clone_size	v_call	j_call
TGTGCCAGCAGTCCACGGACAGGGGGAAACACCATATATTTT	CASSPRTGGNTIYF	TRBD1	NA	TRBV12-3/TRBV12-4	TRBJ1-3
TGTGCCAGCAGCTGGGACAGGGGGCGCAATGAGCAGTTCTTC	CASSWDRGRNEQFF	TRBD1	NA	TRBV5-4	TRBJ2-1
TGTGCCAGCAGCCCTCTCGGGGGGGCGGGCACAGATACGCAGTATTTT	CASSPLGGAGTDTQYF	TRBD2	NA	TRBV11-2	TRBJ2-3
TGCAGTGCAAAGGACCTAGAGACCCAGTACTTC	CSAKDLETQYF	NA	NA	TRBV20-1	TRBJ2-5
TGTGCCAGCAGCCTAAGGACAGGGGAAGAGACCCAGTACTTC	CASSLRTGEETQYF	TRBD1	few	TRBV3-1	TRBJ2-5
TGTGCCAGCAGCACACTAGAGGGAGGGGTCAATGAGCAGTTCTTC	CASSTLEGGVNEQFF	TRBD2	NA	TRBV12-3/TRBV12-4	TRBJ2-1
TGTGCCAGCAGTTTATCAGGGGCGGGGAACACTGAAGCTTTCTTT	CASSLSGAGNTEAFF	NA	NA	TRBV12-3/TRBV12-4	TRBJ1-1
TGCAGCGGTCACCAAGAGACCCAGTACTTC	CSGHQETQYF	NA	NA	TRBV29-1	TRBJ2-5
TGCAGTGCTAATCAGGGGTTAGGTGAGCAGTTCTTC	CSANQGLGEQFF	NA	NA	TRBV20-1	TRBJ2-1
TGTGCCAGCAGATACAGGGAACAAGAGACCCAGTACTTC	CASRYREQETQYF	NA	NA	TRBV2	TRBJ2-5
TGTGCCAGCAGCTTAGCGCTAAGTACCGGTGGCTACACCTTC	CASSLALSTGGYTF	NA	NA	TRBV7-2	TRBJ1-2
TGTGCCAGCAGCTTAGGCCCCCCGGGACACAAAGTCACCGGGGAGCTGTTTTTT	CASSLGPPGHKVTGELFF	NA	NA	TRBV11-2	TRBJ2-2
TGTGCCAGCACTGGGGACATGATTAACTATGGCTACACCTTC	CASTGDMINYGYTF	NA	few	TRBV2	TRBJ1-2
TGTGCCAGCAGCTTACGGCTAGCGGGGGCTTTAGACGGGGAGCTGTTTTTT	CASSLRLAGALDGELFF	TRBD2	NA	TRBV11-3	TRBJ2-2
TGCGCCAGCAGCTCCGATAGCGGGCTTACTGATGAGCAGTTCTTC	CASSSDSGLTDEQFF	TRBD2	few	TRBV5-1	TRBJ2-1
TGTGCCAGCAGCGTTGTTAGCGGGGGGTCAAAAGAGACCCAGTACTTC	CASSVVSGGSKETQYF	TRBD2	few	TRBV9	TRBJ2-5
TGTGCCAGCAGTTTAGGGACAGGGGGTAACTATGGCTACACCTTC	CASSLGTGGNYGYTF	TRBD1	NA	TRBV12-3/TRBV12-4	TRBJ1-2
TGTGCCAGCAGCTTAAGTGGTGGAGTTGTGGGCGGACAGGGCGGCTCACCCCTCCACTTT	CASSLSGGVVGGQGGSPLHF	TRBD1	NA	TRBV7-3	TRBJ1-6
TGTGCCAGCATTCTAAACAGGGTTAAAAGGAACACTGAAGCTTTCTTT	CASILNRVKRNTEAFF	NA	NA	TRBV6-6	TRBJ1-1
TGTGCCAGCAGTGACCTTCAGGGTGGTGGCTACACCTTC	CASSDLQGGGYTF	NA	NA	TRBV2	TRBJ1-2
TGTGCCAGCAGCCCCCGCGGTCGGGCCAGAGATACGCAGTATTTT	CASSPRGRARDTQYF	NA	few	TRBV5-8	TRBJ2-3
TGTGCCAGCAGCTTGACAGGGGTTAATTCACCCCTCCACTTT	CASSLTGVNSPLHF	TRBD1	NA	TRBV7-9	TRBJ1-6
TGTGCCAGCCTCCGCGACAGCTCCTACGAGCAGTACTTC	CASLRDSSYEQYF	NA	NA	TRBV2	TRBJ2-7
TGTGCCAGCAGTTTATTAGGACAGGGGACCAGCACAGATACGCAGTATTTT	CASSLLGQGTSTDTQYF	TRBD1	many	TRBV28	TRBJ2-3
TGCAGTGCTATTCCTAGCGGGACTAAAGAGACCCAGTACTTC	CSAIPSGTKETQYF	TRBD2	NA	TRBV20-1	TRBJ2-5
TGCGCCAGCAGCTTTAAGGTCGTCCGGGGGCAGGTTGAGCAGTTCTTC	CASSFKVVRGQVEQFF	NA	NA	TRBV5-1	TRBJ2-1
TGTGCCAGCAGCTTAGGAGATTGGGGCCGTGAAGGCTACACCTTC	CASSLGDWGREGYTF	NA	NA	TRBV7-9	TRBJ1-2
TGTGCCAGCAGCCAGGGTCAGGGGGGAGAAAAACTGTTTTTT	CASSQGQGGEKLFF	TRBD1	NA	TRBV3-1	TRBJ1-4
TGTGCCAGCAGTACAACAGGGGTTATAAGCAATCAGCCCCAGCATTTT	CASSTTGVISNQPQHF	TRBD1	NA	TRBV12-3/TRBV12-4	TRBJ1-5
TGTGCCATCAGGGGGACAGAACCCAACTATGGCTACACCTTC	CAIRGTEPNYGYTF	TRBD1	NA	TRBV10-3	TRBJ1-2
TGCAGCGTTGAGCGGACAGGGACCGTTTTGGAGCAGTACTTC	CSVERTGTVLEQYF	TRBD1	NA	TRBV29-1	TRBJ2-5
TGTGCCAGCAGCTTAGACCCCGGACCCCTAGGCAAGACCCAGTACTTC	CASSLDPGPLGKTQYF	NA	NA	TRBV11-2	TRBJ2-5
TGCAGCGTTGTCGGGGAGGGACAGGGGGCAGGACCCTACACCTTC	CSVVGEGQGAGPYTF	TRBD1	NA	TRBV29-1	TRBJ1-2
TGTGCCAGCAGCCGCGGGGGGGCCGCAGATACGCAGTATTTT	CASSRGGAADTQYF	TRBD2	NA	TRBV7-9	TRBJ2-3
TGTGCCAGCAGCCTCGACAGGGCAGAGACCCAGTACTTC	CASSLDRAETQYF	TRBD1	NA	TRBV7-8	TRBJ2-5
TGCAGTGCTAGAGATACGAGTAACTATGGCTACACCTTC	CSARDTSNYGYTF	NA	NA	TRBV20-1	TRBJ1-2
TGCAGCGTTGAAGATATACCCACTGAAGCTTTCTTT	CSVEDIPTEAFF	NA	once	TRBV29-1	TRBJ1-1
TGTGCCAGCAGCGTAGTTCCAGGGAACGAGCAGTACTTC	CASSVVPGNEQYF	NA	NA	TRBV9	TRBJ2-7
TGTGCCAGCAGCCTGGCGGTGATGAACGCTTTCTTT	CASSLAVMNAFF	NA	NA	TRBV7-9	TRBJ1-1
TGCAGCGTTGCGCAGGGTATTTTAACAGATACGCAGTATTTT	CSVAQGILTDTQYF	NA	NA	TRBV29-1	TRBJ2-3
TGTGCCAGCAGTCGTTTGACCGGGGGCGACTATGGCTACACCTTC	CASSRLTGGDYGYTF	NA	NA	TRBV27	TRBJ1-2
TGCGCCAGCAGCTCCGGGGACAGGAGCTCCTACAATGAGCAGTTCTTC	CASSSGDRSSYNEQFF	TRBD1	NA	TRBV5-1	TRBJ2-1
TGTGCCAGCAGCCTCACCGGGGAGCCCCAGCATTTT	CASSLTGEPQHF	NA	few	TRBV9	TRBJ1-5
TGTGCCATCGGGGCTGGCCAAAGTTTCAATGAGCAGTTCTTC	CAIGAGQSFNEQFF	NA	once	TRBV10-3	TRBJ2-1
TGTGCCAGCAGCTTCCCACCGGGACTAGCTAAGGAGACCCAGTACTTC	CASSFPPGLAKETQYF	TRBD2	NA	TRBV11-1	TRBJ2-5
TGCAGCACCTGGACGGCCGACGAGCAGTACTTC	CSTWTADEQYF	NA	few	TRBV29-1	TRBJ2-7
TGCGCCAGCGCCACAGCCAGGGGATTTGGAGATACGCAGTATTTT	CASATARGFGDTQYF	NA	NA	TRBV5-1	TRBJ2-3
TGTGCCAGCAGCTTAAGACAGGGGGCAGATGAGCAGTTCTTC	CASSLRQGADEQFF	TRBD1	NA	TRBV7-2	TRBJ2-1
TGTGCCAGCAGTACCCCCGGCGGGATCCTCAATGAGCAGTTCTTC	CASSTPGGILNEQFF	NA	NA	TRBV6-2/TRBV6-3	TRBJ2-1
TGTGCCAGCAGCTCCGGGACAGCCCTAAGTTCACCCCTCCACTTT	CASSSGTALSSPLHF	TRBD1	NA	TRBV7-9	TRBJ1-6